Below, 12 T cell receptor beta chains from the same sample are listed, as sequenced in a study of breast tumors, draining lymph nodes, adjacent tissues. One entry per CDR3 protein results from TCRdb running MiXCR on the multiplex PCR reads. The table records 66,000 or so distinct CDR3 sequences, roughly 44% of them present only once. The sample taken for sequencing was breast tumor tissue. Every receptor here comes from a female donor with breast cancer. Some clones in this sample may be carry-over from other donors' samples.

This clonotype is deemed large. The J gene is TRBJ1-4, the V gene TRBV29-1; 7 bases agree with TRBD1. The J segment lost 8 bases and the V segment lost 4 bases, leaving 10 bases of the junction unmatched. CDR1 and CDR2 (germline): SQVTM, ANQGSEA. CDR3 size: 14 residues. CDR3 nucleotides: TGCAGCGTTGGACAGGGAGCGGGATGGGAAAAACTGTTTTTT. Translating gives CSVGQGAGWEKLFF.

This sequence joins TRBV19 and TRBJ1-5; D is perhaps TRBD1 (5 bases). The CDR3 runs to 18 residues. With 3 bases removed from V and 7 bases from J, the gap between germline ends came to 25 bases. The germline V gene encodes CDR1 LNHDA and CDR2 SQIVND (reference sequence). The CDR3 nucleotides are TGTGCCAGTAGTATTTTTCGGGGCAGGGTGACGGTTGCGCAGCCCCAGCATTTT. This gives the protein CASSIFRGRVTVAQPQHF.

The sample holds a few counts of this clonotype. The chain carries TRBV19 and TRBJ2-2; D ambiguous. Trimming took off 3 bases at V and 0 bases at J, with 8 bases between the two ends. The CDR3 length is 15 residues. Per the germline V gene, CDR1 is LNHDA and CDR2 is SQIVND (reference sequence). The CDR3 protein is CASSIGPANTGELFF. For the CDR3, the DNA is TGTGCCAGTAGTATCGGGCCAGCGAACACCGGGGAGCTGTTTTTT.

This chain links TRBV18 with TRBJ1-1; D call uncertain. Trimming shortened V by 4 bases and J by 4 bases, and 13 bases separated the two germline ends. The CDR3 is made up of 14 amino acids. In germline, CDR1 is KGHSH, CDR2 LQKENI. In nucleotides, the CDR3 is TGTGCCAGCTCACAAGGATTGGGTGGCACTGAAGCTTTCTTT. It specifies CASSQGLGGTEAFF. The full variable domain, rest sourced from reference TRBV18 and TRBJ1-1, is NAGVMQNPRHLVRRRGQEARLRCSPMKGHSHVYWYRQLPEEGLKFMVYLQKENIIDESGMPKERFSAEFPKEGPSILRIQQVVRGDSAAYFCASSQGLGGTEAFFGQGTRLTVV.

The V call is TRBV7-2, the J call TRBJ2-1, with D perhaps matching TRBD1 (8 bases). The V and J ends lost 4 bases and 2 bases respectively, with 24 bases between them. From germline, CDR1 is SGHTA and CDR2 FQGNSA. This CDR3 spans 19 amino acids. The CDR3 loop reads CASSSSTGAGLGAYNEQFF. CDR3 DNA sequence: TGTGCCAGCAGCTCCTCGACAGGGGCAGGACTAGGGGCCTACAATGAGCAGTTCTTC.

This clonotype appeared many times. The chain couples TRBV29-1 to TRBJ2-1, with 9 bases matching TRBD2. Germline CDR1 and CDR2: SQVTM and ANQGSEA. This CDR3 has 15 amino acids. With 1 base clipped from V and 4 bases from J, the junction kept 5 bases outside the gene matches. CDR3 protein: CSVEVAGEVYNEQFF. The CDR3 DNA reads as TGCAGCGTTGAAGTAGCGGGAGAGGTGTACAATGAGCAGTTCTTC.

The J gene is TRBJ1-6, the V gene TRBV4-2, with a possible D match to TRBD1 (5 bases). The CDR3 runs 17 residues. The ends were cut back, 0 bases at V and 8 bases at J, with 17 bases in the middle. In germline, CDR1 is LGHNA, CDR2 YNFKEQ. The CDR3 coding sequence is TGTGCCAGCAGCCAAGATCGGGCAGGGAAGGGCTATTCACCCCTCCACTTT. It translates to CASSQDRAGKGYSPLHF.

Worth noting for this clonotype: Just one base apart from a much larger clone, this may be a read error. The V call is TRBV9, the J call TRBJ2-1; D uncertain. The germline V gene has CDR1 SGDLS and CDR2 YYNGEE. The CDR3 totals 17 residues. In nucleotides, the CDR3 is TGTGCCAGCAGTTACGCTTCCAGTTTTTACTCCTACAGTGAGCAGTTCTTC. Protein: CASSYASSFYSYSEQFF. Full variable domain (rest looked up from reference TRBV9 and TRBJ2-1): DSGVTQTPKHLITATGQRVTLRCSPRSGDLSVYWYQQSLDQGLQFLIQYYNGEERAKGNILERFSAQQFPDLHSELNLSSLELGDSALYFCASSYASSFYSYSEQFFGPGTRLTVL.

By sample share, this clonotype is medium-sized. The rearrangement joins TRBV2 to TRBJ2-5; D unclear. The CDR3 totals 13 residues. From germline, CDR1 is SNHLY and CDR2 FYNNEI. The V and J ends lost 3 bases and 7 bases respectively, with 12 bases between them. CDR3 loop: CASSDGQVVTQYF. The DNA of the CDR3 is TGTGCCAGCAGTGATGGCCAGGTGGTGACCCAGTACTTC.

This clonotype showed up many times. The rearrangement uses TRBV25-1 and TRBJ2-3; the D is unclear. Germline CDR1 reads MGHDK; CDR2 reads SYGVNS. CDR3 length: 14 residues. Trimming took off 0 bases at V and 3 bases at J, with 7 bases between the two ends. As DNA, the CDR3 is TGTGCCAGCAGTGAATATCGACGTACAGATACGCAGTATTTT. This translates into CASSEYRRTDTQYF.

The chain has TRBV4-1 and TRBJ2-5; 8 nucleotides match TRBD2. The CDR3 is 15 residues long. In germline, CDR1 is MGHRA, CDR2 YSYEKL. Unmatched junction bases numbered 6, after V lost 3 bases and J lost 3 bases. The CDR3 nucleotides read TGCGCCAGCAGCCAGGTGACGGGGGGGAAAGAGACCCAGTACTTC. Its translation is CASSQVTGGKETQYF.

This clonotype was detected many times. The junction shows a germline mismatch at one end, possibly a read error. The chain uses TRBV6-2 or TRBV6-3 and TRBJ2-7, with TRBD1 as a possible D gene (5 bases). The CDR3 contains 11 residues. The germline V gene encodes CDR1 MNHEY and CDR2 SVGEGT. CDR3 sequence (DNA): TGTGCCAGCAGTTACAGAGGCAGGGCGGACTTC. Its protein is CASSYRGRADF.